Sequencing of this T cell receptor (beta chain) was carried out in a study of blood T cell repertoires in COVID-19. Whole-study context: The United States, Italy and Spain supplied acute and convalescent COVID-19 samples. Sources were T cells, B-cell-depleted T cells, or PBMCs; the material itself was cDNA or gDNA.

Authors' processing steps: Reference gene primer amplification yielded estimated nucleated cell counts. Assay used: immunoSEQ multiplex PCR; TCRdb lists only in-frame clones, some missing. Clone size and V and J calls were adopted from that table, with D and trimming inferred from the DNA. Of more than 150,000 clones in the sample, 78% were seen once. Germline V gene data show CDR1 as MNHNS and CDR2 as SASEGT. V was clipped by 2 bases and J by 7 bases, with 6 bases between them. The CDR3 contains 12 residues. The chain uses TRBV6-1 and TRBJ1-5; D unclear. This receptor was identified in an elderly woman with acute or convalescent COVID-19. Sequencing was done on a sample of peripheral blood. The CDR3 is CASSESGQPQHF. DNA of the CDR3: TGTGCCAGCAGTGAATCAGGCCAGCCCCAGCATTTT.